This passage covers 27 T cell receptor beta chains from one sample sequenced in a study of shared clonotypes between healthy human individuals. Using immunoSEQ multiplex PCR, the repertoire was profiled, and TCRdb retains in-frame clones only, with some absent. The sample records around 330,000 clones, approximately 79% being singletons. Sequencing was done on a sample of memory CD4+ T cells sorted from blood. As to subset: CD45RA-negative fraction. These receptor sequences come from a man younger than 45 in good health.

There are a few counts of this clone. CDR3 amino acids: CASSLSGDYGYTF. Here the CDR3 DNA reads TGTGCCAGCAGTTTGTCAGGGGACTATGGCTACACCTTC. The rearrangement links TRBV28 to TRBJ1-2; possibly TRBD1 for D (6 bases). The CDR3 is 13 amino acids. Germline CDR1 reads MDHEN; CDR2 reads SYDVKM. The V end was cut by 3 bases, the J end by 3 bases, with 8 bases between.

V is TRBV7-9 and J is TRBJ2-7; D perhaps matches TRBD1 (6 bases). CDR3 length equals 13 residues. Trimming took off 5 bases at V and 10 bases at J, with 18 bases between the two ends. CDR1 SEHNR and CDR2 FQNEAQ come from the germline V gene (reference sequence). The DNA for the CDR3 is TGTGCCAGCAGCGCCGGACAGAGCCCATCCCAGTACTTC. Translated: CASSAGQSPSQYF. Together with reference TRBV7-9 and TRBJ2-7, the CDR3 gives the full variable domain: DTGVSQNPRHKITKRGQNVTFRCDPISEHNRLYWYRQTLGQGPEFLTYFQNEAQLEKSRLLSDRFSAERPKGSFSTLEIQRTEQGDSAMYLCASSAGQSPSQYFGPGTRLTVT.

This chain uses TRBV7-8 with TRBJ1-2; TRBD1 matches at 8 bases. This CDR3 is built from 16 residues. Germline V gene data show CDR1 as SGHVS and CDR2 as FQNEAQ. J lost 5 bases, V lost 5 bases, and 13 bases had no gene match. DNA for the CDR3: TGTGCCAGCAGCCCCCGGCCAGGGGGCGCGGGGTATGGCTACACCTTC. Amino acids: CASSPRPGGAGYGYTF.

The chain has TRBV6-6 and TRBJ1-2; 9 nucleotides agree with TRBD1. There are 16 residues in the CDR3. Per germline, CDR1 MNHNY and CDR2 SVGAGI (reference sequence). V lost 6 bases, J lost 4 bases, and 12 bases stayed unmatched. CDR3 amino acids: CASRTPRQGVGYGYTF. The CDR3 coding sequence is TGTGCCAGCAGAACTCCACGACAGGGGGTCGGCTATGGCTACACCTTC.

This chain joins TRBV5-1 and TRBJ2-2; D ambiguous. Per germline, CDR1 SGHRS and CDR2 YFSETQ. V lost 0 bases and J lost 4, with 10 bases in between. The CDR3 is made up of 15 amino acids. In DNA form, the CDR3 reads TGCGCCAGCAGCTTGGTTATTAGTAGCACCGGGGAGCTGTTTTTT. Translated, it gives CASSLVISSTGELFF.

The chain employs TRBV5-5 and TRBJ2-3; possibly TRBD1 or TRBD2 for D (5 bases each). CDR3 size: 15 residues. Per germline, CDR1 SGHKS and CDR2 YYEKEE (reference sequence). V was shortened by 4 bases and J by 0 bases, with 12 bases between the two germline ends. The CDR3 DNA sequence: TGTGCCAGCAGCGGGGACGGGGAAAGCACAGATACGCAGTATTTT. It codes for CASSGDGESTDTQYF.

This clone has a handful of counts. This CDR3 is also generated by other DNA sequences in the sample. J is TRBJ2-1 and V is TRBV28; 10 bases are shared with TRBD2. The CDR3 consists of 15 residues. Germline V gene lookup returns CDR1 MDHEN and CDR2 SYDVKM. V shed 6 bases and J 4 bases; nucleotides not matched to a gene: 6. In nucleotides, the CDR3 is TGTGCCAGCAGACTCCTAGCGGGAGTTTACAATGAGCAGTTCTTC. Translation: CASRLLAGVYNEQFF.

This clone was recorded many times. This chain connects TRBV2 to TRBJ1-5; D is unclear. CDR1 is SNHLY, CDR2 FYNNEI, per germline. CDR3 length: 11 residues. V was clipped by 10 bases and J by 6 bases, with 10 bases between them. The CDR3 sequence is CATGEAQPQHF. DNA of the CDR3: TGTGCCACCGGAGAGGCTCAGCCCCAGCATTTT.

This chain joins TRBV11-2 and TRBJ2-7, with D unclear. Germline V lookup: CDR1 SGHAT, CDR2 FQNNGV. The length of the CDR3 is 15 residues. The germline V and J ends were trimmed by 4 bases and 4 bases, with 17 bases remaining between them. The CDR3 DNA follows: TGTGCCAGCAGCTCTCTAGGTAGGGAACAATACGAGCAGTACTTC. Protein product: CASSSLGREQYEQYF.

Here the CDR3 reads CASSLRAPTDTQYF. CDR3 in DNA: TGCGCCAGCAGCTTGCGAGCTCCCACAGATACGCAGTATTTT. The gene calls are TRBV5-1 and TRBJ2-3; D is unresolved. This CDR3 comprises 14 residues. Trimming took off 1 base at V and 2 bases at J, with 8 bases between the two ends. The germline V gene has CDR1 SGHRS and CDR2 YFSETQ.

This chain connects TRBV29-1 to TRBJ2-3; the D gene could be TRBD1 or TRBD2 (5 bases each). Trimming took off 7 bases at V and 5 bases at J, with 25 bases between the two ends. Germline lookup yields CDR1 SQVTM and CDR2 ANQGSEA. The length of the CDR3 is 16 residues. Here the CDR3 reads CSATHQDFGGGDTQYF. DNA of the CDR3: TGCAGCGCTACACACCAGGACTTCGGTGGGGGAGATACGCAGTATTTT.

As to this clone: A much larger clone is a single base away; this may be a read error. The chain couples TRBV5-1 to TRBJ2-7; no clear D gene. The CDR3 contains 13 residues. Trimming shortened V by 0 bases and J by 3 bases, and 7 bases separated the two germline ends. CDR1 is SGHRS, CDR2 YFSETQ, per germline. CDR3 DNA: TGCGCCAGCAGCTTGGAAGTCTTCTACGAGCAGTACTTC. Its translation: CASSLEVFYEQYF. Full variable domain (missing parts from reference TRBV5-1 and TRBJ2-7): KAGVTQTPRYLIKTRGQQVTLSCSPISGHRSVSWYQQTPGQGLQFLFEYFSETQRNKGNFPGRFSGRQFSNSRSEMNVSTLELGDSALYLCASSLEVFYEQYFGPGTRLTVT.

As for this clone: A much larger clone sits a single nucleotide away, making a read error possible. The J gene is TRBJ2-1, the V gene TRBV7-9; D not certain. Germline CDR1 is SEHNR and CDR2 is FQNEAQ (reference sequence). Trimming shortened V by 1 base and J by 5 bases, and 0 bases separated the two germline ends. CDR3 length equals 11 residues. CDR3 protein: CASSLDNEQFF. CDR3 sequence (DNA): TGTGCCAGCAGCTTAGACAATGAGCAGTTCTTC.

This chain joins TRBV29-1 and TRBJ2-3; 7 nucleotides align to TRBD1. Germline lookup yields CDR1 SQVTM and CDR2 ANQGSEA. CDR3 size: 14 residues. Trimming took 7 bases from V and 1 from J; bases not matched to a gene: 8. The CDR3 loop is CSAGTVIGTDTQYF. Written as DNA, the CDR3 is TGCAGCGCCGGGACAGTGATAGGCACAGATACGCAGTATTTT.

CDR3 coding DNA: TGTGCCAGCAGCCCATGGGGGCGGGCAGCTTTCTTT. Translation gives CASSPWGRAAFF. The V and J genes are TRBV5-6 and TRBJ1-1; D possibly corresponds to TRBD1 (6 bases). V was pared by 4 bases and J by 10 bases, with 14 bases between. Germline-derived CDR1 and CDR2 are SGHDT and YYEEEE. This CDR3 region has 12 residues. The full variable domain, in which reference TRBV5-6 and TRBJ1-1 provide the parts outside the CDR3, is DAGVTQSPTHLIKTRGQQVTLRCSPKSGHDTVSWYQQALGQGPQFIFQYYEEEERQRGNFPDRFSGHQFPNYSSELNVNALLLGDSALYLCASSPWGRAAFFGQGTRLTVV.

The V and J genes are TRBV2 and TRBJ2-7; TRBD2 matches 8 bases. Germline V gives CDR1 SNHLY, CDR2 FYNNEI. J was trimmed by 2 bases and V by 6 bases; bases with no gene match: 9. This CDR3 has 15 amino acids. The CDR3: CASSPTSGQTYEQYF. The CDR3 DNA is TGTGCCAGCAGCCCTACTAGCGGCCAGACCTACGAGCAGTACTTC.

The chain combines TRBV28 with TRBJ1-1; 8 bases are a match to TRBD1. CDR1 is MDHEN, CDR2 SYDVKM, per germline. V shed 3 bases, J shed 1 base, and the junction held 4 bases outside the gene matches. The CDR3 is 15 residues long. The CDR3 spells CASSFGTGANTEAFF. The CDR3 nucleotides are TGTGCCAGCAGTTTTGGGACAGGAGCGAACACTGAAGCTTTCTTT. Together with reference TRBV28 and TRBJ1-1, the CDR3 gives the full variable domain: DVKVTQSSRYLVKRTGEKVFLECVQDMDHENMFWYRQDPGLGLRLIYFSYDVKMKEKGDIPEGYSVSREKKERFSLILESASTNQTSMYLCASSFGTGANTEAFFGQGTRLTVV.

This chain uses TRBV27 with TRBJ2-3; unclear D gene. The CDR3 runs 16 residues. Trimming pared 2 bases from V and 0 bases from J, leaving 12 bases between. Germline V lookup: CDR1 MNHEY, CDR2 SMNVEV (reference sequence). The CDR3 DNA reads TGTGCCAGCAGTTTAATAGCCGGTGGGAGCACAGATACGCAGTATTTT. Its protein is CASSLIAGGSTDTQYF.

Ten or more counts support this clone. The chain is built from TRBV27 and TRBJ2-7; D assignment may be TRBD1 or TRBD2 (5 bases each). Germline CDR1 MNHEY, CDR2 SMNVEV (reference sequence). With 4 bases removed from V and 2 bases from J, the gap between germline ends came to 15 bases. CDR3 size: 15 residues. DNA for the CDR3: TGTGCCAGCAGTTGGAAGGGGTTGGGAGCCTACGAGCAGTACTTC. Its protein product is CASSWKGLGAYEQYF.

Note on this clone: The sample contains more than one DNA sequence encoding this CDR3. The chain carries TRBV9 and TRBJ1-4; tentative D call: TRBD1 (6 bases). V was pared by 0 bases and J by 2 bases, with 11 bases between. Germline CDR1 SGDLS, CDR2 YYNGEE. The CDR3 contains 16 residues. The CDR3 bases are TGTGCCAGCAGCGTAGCGGGGGGCTCTACTAATGAAAAACTGTTTTTT. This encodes CASSVAGGSTNEKLFF.

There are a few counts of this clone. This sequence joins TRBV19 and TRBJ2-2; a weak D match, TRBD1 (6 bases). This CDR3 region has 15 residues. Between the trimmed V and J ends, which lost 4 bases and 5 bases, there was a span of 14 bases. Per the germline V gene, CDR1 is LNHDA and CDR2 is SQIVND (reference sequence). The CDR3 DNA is TGTGCCAGTAGTACCCGGGACACACAAACCGGGGAGCTGTTTTTT. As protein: CASSTRDTQTGELFF.

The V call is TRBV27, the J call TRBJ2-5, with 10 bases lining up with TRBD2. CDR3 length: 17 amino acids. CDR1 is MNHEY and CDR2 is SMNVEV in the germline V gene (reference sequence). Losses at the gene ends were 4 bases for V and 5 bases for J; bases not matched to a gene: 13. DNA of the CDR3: TGTGCCAGCAGTTGGGCTAGCGGGAGCTACTCCGGTGAGACCCAGTACTTC. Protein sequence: CASSWASGSYSGETQYF.

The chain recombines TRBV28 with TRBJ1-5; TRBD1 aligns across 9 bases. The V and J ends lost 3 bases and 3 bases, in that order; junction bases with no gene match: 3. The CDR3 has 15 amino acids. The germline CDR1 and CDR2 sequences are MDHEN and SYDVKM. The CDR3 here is CASSLGQGLNQPQHF. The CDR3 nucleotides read TGTGCCAGCAGTTTGGGACAGGGTCTCAATCAGCCCCAGCATTTT.

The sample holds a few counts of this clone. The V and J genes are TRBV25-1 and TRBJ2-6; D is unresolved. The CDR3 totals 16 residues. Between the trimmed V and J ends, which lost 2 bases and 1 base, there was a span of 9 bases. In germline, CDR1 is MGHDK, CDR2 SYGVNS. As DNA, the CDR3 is TGTGCCAGCAGTGAAGCGAAGGATTCTGGGGCCAACGTCCTGACTTTC. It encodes CASSEAKDSGANVLTF.

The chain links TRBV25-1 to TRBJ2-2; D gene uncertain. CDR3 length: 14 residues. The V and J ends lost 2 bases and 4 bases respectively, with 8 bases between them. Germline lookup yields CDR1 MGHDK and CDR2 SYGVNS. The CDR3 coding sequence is TGTGCCAGCAGTGAACCACGGGTCACCGGGGAGCTGTTTTTT. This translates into CASSEPRVTGELFF.

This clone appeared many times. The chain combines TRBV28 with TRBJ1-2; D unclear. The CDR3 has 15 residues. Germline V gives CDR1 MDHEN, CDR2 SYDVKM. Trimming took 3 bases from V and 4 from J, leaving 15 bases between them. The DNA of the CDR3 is TGTGCCAGCAGTTTGGAACAGAGGATTCTCTATGGCTACACCTTC. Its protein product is CASSLEQRILYGYTF.

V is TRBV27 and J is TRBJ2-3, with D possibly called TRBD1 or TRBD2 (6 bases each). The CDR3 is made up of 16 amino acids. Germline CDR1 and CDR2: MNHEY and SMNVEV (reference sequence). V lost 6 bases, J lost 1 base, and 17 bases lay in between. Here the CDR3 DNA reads TGTGCCAGCAGCCCTAAGGGGGGCTGGGGCACAGATACGCAGTATTTT. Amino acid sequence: CASSPKGGWGTDTQYF.